The clone carrying this T cell receptor (beta chain) has a count of ten or more. Its target is unknown. One entry per CDR3 protein, called by TCRdb with MiXCR from the reads. The table shows 9,000 or so distinct CDR3 sequences, with just under 20% occurring only once. CDR3 length: 14 amino acids. CDR1 is SGHRS, CDR2 YFSETQ, per germline. V gave up 1 base and J gave up 1 base, with 8 bases separating them. This entry belongs to a study of lung T cells in sarcoidosis with Löfgren's syndrome. Regarding the study as a whole: TRBV2 was the preferred pairing partner of TRAV12-1, with similar CDR3s. Multiple Löfgren's syndrome patients reportedly shared TRAV12-1 and TRBV2 CDR3 motifs, suggesting public CD4+ TCRs. These T cells were suggested, not shown, to recognize a putative antigen.

Material: CD4+ T cells from bronchoalveolar lavage. This TCR came from a human donor with sarcoidosis (Löfgren's syndrome or another form), or a control subject (not recorded which). The rearrangement joins TRBV5-1 to TRBJ2-5, with D possibly TRBD2 on 5 matching bases. CDR3 in amino acids: CASSLRGSQETQYF. The DNA for the CDR3 is TGCGCCAGCAGCTTGAGAGGGTCCCAAGAGACCCAGTACTTC.